The entry that follows covers one T cell receptor (beta chain) sequence. No antigen is known for it. This CDR3 comprises 13 residues. Between the trimmed V and J ends, which lost 6 bases and 3 bases, there was a span of 9 bases. CDR1 and CDR2 (germline): SQVTM, ANQGSEA. Some clones are missing from TCRdb's copy, which holds only in-frame ones; the method was immunoSEQ multiplex PCR. The sample holds some 100,000 clones, roughly 89% seen once. This entry is derived from a study of OX40 agonist ivuxolimab in advanced cancers. Study-level points and caveats: Researchers did not establish what antigens the expanded peripheral T cells target.

The chain joins TRBV29-1 to TRBJ2-6; D might be TRBD1 (6 bases). The receptor was derived from an adult with an advanced solid tumor such as melanoma, head and neck, liver or kidney cancer. This specimen consisted of CD4+ or CD8+ T cells sorted from blood, obtained in a trial of the OX40 agonist ivuxolimab. This chain's CDR3 is CSVADSGANVLTF. CDR3 nucleotide sequence: TGCAGCGTGGCGGACAGTGGGGCCAACGTCCTGACTTTC.